The text below deals with one TCR beta chain. Its antigen is undetermined. The CDR3 runs to 17 residues. Between the trimmed V and J ends, which lost 3 bases and 5 bases, there was a span of 21 bases. Germline CDR1 MDHEN, CDR2 SYDVKM. These data belong to a study of Ad26.COV2.S vaccination and SARS-CoV-2 variants. About the research overall: Ad26.COV2.S arm of COV1001 included the donor. Administration of Ad26.COV2.S was intramuscular, either once or twice 56 days apart. Study-wide findings and caveats: Spike-specific TCR breadth ran higher among vaccine recipients than placebo recipients.

The assay was immunoSEQ multiplex PCR, and TCRdb's table has in-frame clones only and misses some. Of roughly 240,000 clones listed, 85% to 90% are singletons. Treatment noted: roughly 18 received Ad26.COV2.S at low or high dose, single or two shots; roughly 5 received placebo; per-sample allocation not given. Specimen acquisition occurred on day 63 following the initial vaccine or placebo injection. Aged 18-55 years, donor was enrolled in Boston around 2020. The material was peripheral blood, obtained in a trial of Ad26.COV2.S vaccine versus placebo. V and J are TRBV28 and TRBJ2-3, with D perhaps matching TRBD1 or TRBD2 (5 bases each). This TCR was recovered from a person aged 18-65 years who received the Ad26.COV2.S COVID-19 vaccine or a placebo. The CDR3 bases are TGTGCCAGCAGTTTCGGGGTTCCAGAGCAGGGTATAGATACGCAGTATTTT. This encodes CASSFGVPEQGIDTQYF.